These T cell receptor beta chains were read from a single sample in a study of response to subunit inactivated influenza vaccine. Each CDR3 protein is one row after TCRdb ran MiXCR on the RT-PCR reads. The table has 650,000 to 800,000 distinct CDR3 sequences, about 18% seen once; the top ten hold approximately 10%. The sequencing used PBMCs from blood, collected more than 4 days after vaccination. These receptors were obtained from a man in his forties or fifties who received an inactivated influenza vaccine. The CDR3 runs from the conserved cysteine through the conserved F or W. The order of the fields is V gene, J gene, clone size, D gene, CDR3 DNA, CDR3 protein. The D gene is left open where the match is weak. Clone size is given for some rows only: seen once, a few or many times, or a class if the clone is expanded.

V: TRBV2; J: TRBJ2-1; size: .; D: .; DNA: TGTGCCAGCACCCATTTAACCGGGACTTCAAGCAATGAGCAGTTCTTC; CDR3: CASTHLTGTSSNEQFF
V: TRBV6-4; J: TRBJ1-1; size: many; D: .; DNA: TGTGCCAGCAGTCAACGGAGGGGCACTGAAGCTTTCTTT; CDR3: CASSQRRGTEAFF
V: TRBV6-2/TRBV6-3; J: TRBJ2-2; size: few; D: .; DNA: TGTGCCAGCAGTTACTCGACGAAGAGGGGGGGCCGATTTACCGGGGAGCTGTTTTTT; CDR3: CASSYSTKRGGRFTGELFF
V: TRBV29-1; J: TRBJ1-1; size: many; D: .; DNA: TGCAGCGTTGAAGATCAGGGGCAACGAGCTTTCTTT; CDR3: CSVEDQGQRAFF
V: TRBV7-9; J: TRBJ2-5; size: .; D: TRBD2; DNA: TGTGCCAGCAGCTTAGTCGTGAAGCGGGAGGCAGAGACCCAGTACTTC; CDR3: CASSLVVKREAETQYF
V: TRBV7-3; J: TRBJ2-3; size: .; D: TRBD2; DNA: TGTGCCAGCAGCTGGGGACTAGCTGCGACAGATACGCAGTATTTT; CDR3: CASSWGLAATDTQYF
V: TRBV7-2; J: TRBJ2-7; size: .; D: TRBD1; DNA: TGTGCCAGCAGCGTGACCGGGACAGCCTACGAGCAGTACTTC; CDR3: CASSVTGTAYEQYF
V: TRBV6-1; J: TRBJ2-7; size: few; D: TRBD2; DNA: TGTGCCAGCGCCGGGGGGGGCACCTACGAGCAGTACTTC; CDR3: CASAGGGTYEQYF
V: TRBV10-3; J: TRBJ2-7; size: many; D: TRBD2; DNA: TGTGCCATCAGTGAGTCTCGGACTAGCGGCTACGAGCAGTACTTC; CDR3: CAISESRTSGYEQYF
V: TRBV4-3; J: TRBJ2-7; size: many; D: TRBD1; DNA: TGCGCCAGCAGCCAAGACCTCCCGGGGACAGGGGGGTCCTACGAGCAGTACTTC; CDR3: CASSQDLPGTGGSYEQYF
V: TRBV9; J: TRBJ1-1; size: few; D: .; DNA: TGTGCCAGCAGCTGGGGAGCCAACACTGAAGCTTTCTTT; CDR3: CASSWGANTEAFF
V: TRBV5-1; J: TRBJ1-1; size: .; D: TRBD1; DNA: TGCGCCAGCAGCTTGGCCATCGGGACAGAGAACACTGAAGCTTTCTTT; CDR3: CASSLAIGTENTEAFF
V: TRBV29-1; J: TRBJ2-6; size: many; D: .; DNA: TGCAGCGTCCAAGGGGAGTCGGGGGCCAACGTCCTGACTTTC; CDR3: CSVQGESGANVLTF
V: TRBV6-1; J: TRBJ1-2; size: few; D: TRBD1; DNA: TGTGCCAGCTCGAGGGACAGGATAAACTATGGCTACACCTTC; CDR3: CASSRDRINYGYTF
V: TRBV2; J: TRBJ2-6; size: .; D: .; DNA: TGTGCCAGCACCACTCCAGGGGCCAACGTCCTGACTTTC; CDR3: CASTTPGANVLTF
V: TRBV5-1; J: TRBJ2-3; size: few; D: .; DNA: TGCGCCAGCAGCTTGCTTTTCCCGAGGGGCACAGATACGCAGTATTTT; CDR3: CASSLLFPRGTDTQYF
V: TRBV15; J: TRBJ2-2; size: .; D: TRBD1; DNA: TGTGCCACCAGCAGAGAGGCAGGGGGCCGGACCGGGGAGCTGTTTTTT; CDR3: CATSREAGGRTGELFF
V: TRBV7-9; J: TRBJ2-5; size: .; D: TRBD2; DNA: TGTGCCAGCAGCTTAGGGCCCGGGACTAGGCAACAAGAGACCCAGTACTTC; CDR3: CASSLGPGTRQQETQYF